This T cell receptor beta chain is from a study of cytomegalovirus exposure and HLA in healthy donors. Study as a whole: It was reported in a later analysis that the same platform had been used for the 120 validation repertoires as for the 550 to 700 first-cohort repertoires.

Here immunoSEQ multiplex PCR was the method, and the copy in TCRdb shows in-frame clones only, minus some. The sample contains 150,000 to 200,000 clones, about 82% of which appear only once. This CDR3 has 13 residues. Trimming pared 2 bases from V and 7 bases from J, leaving 12 bases between. Germline CDR1 and CDR2: SGDLS and YYNGEE. The sequenced sample was PBMCs. This clonotype was obtained from a woman aged 18-35 years in good health and CMV-seronegative. This chain connects TRBV9 to TRBJ1-2; D possibly corresponds to TRBD1 (6 bases). This chain's CDR3 is CASSVGTTFGYTF. CDR3 in DNA: TGTGCCAGCAGCGTTGGGACAACCTTTGGCTACACCTTC.